This TCR beta chain was captured in a study of T cells in Graves' hyperthyroidism and ophthalmopathy. There are many counts of this clonotype. Antigen specificity is unknown. Looked up from germline, CDR1 is MDHEN and CDR2 is SYDVKM. V gave up 6 bases and J gave up 0 bases, with 6 bases separating them. This CDR3 has 12 amino acids. Amplification targeted TCR beta CDR3 regions from RNA transcripts. RT-PCR in the first round (using the HTBI primer set) targeted the TCR CDR3. TCRdb reprocessed the multiplex PCR reads with MiXCR, giving one entry per CDR3 protein. The table records 500,000 to 550,000 distinct CDR3 sequences, about 20% of them present only once. Study-level findings and limits: Ophthalmopathy was predicted by the model a median of about six months ahead of onset. Blood shared most expanded thyroid clonotypes above 0.001.

This receptor was taken from a man aged 40-49 years with Graves' ophthalmopathy. The sample taken for sequencing was blood. This rearrangement joins TRBV28 to TRBJ2-7; D is ambiguous. DNA for the CDR3: TGTGCCAGCAGGGTGGGCTCCTACGAGCAGTACTTC. Protein product: CASRVGSYEQYF.